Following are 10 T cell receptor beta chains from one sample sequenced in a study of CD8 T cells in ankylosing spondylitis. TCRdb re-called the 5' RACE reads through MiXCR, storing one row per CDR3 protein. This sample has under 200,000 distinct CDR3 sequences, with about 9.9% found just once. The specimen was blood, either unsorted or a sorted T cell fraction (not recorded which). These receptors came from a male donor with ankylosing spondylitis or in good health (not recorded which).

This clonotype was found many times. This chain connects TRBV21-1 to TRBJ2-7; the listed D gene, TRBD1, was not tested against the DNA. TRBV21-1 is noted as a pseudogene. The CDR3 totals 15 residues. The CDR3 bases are TGTGCCAGCAGCAAAGCCGAGGACAGGGGGACCGAGCAGTACTTC. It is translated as CASSKAEDRGTEQYF.

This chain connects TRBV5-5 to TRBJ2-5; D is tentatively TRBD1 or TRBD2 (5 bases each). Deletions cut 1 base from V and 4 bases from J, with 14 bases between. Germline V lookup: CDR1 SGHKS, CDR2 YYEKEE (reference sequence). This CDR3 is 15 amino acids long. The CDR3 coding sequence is TGTGCCAGCAGCTTGACGGGGATGAGGGGAGAGACCCAGTACTTC. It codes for CASSLTGMRGETQYF.

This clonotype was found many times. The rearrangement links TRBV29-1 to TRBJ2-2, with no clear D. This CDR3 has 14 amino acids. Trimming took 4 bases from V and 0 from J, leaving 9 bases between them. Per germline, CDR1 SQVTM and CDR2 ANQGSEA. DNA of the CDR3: TGCAGCGTTGGGGCGAGCGCGAACACCGGGGAGCTGTTTTTT. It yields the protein CSVGASANTGELFF.

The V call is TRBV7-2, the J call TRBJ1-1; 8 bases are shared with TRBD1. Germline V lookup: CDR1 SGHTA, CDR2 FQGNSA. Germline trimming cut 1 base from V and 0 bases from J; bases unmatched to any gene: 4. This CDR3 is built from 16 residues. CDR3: CASSLDRGKVNTEAFF. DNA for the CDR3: TGTGCCAGCAGCTTAGACAGGGGGAAGGTGAACACTGAAGCTTTCTTT. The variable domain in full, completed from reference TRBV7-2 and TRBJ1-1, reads GAGVSQSPSNKVTEKGKDVELRCDPISGHTALYWYRQSLGQGLEFLIYFQGNSAPDKSGLPSDRFSAERTGGSVSTLTIQRTQQEDSAVYLCASSLDRGKVNTEAFFGQGTRLTVV.

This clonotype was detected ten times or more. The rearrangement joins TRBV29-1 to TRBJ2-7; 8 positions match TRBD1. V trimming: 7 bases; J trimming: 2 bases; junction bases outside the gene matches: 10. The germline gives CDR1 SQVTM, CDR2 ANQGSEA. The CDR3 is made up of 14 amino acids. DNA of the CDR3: TGCAGCGCGACGGACAGGGAAAGGACCTACGAGCAGTACTTC. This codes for CSATDRERTYEQYF.

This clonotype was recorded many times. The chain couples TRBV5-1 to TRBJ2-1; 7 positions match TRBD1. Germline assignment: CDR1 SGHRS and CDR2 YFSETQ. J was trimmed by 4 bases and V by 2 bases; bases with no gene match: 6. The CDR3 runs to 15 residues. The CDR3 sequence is CASSFRQGRYNEQFF. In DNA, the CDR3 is TGCGCCAGCAGCTTCAGACAGGGACGATACAATGAGCAGTTCTTC.

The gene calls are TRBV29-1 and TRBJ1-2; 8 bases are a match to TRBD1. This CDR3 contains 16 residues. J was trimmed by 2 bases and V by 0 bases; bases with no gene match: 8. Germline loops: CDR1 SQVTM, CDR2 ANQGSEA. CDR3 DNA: TGCAGCGTTGAAGAAATCCGTCGGGACAGGAACTATGGCTACACCTTC. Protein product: CSVEEIRRDRNYGYTF.

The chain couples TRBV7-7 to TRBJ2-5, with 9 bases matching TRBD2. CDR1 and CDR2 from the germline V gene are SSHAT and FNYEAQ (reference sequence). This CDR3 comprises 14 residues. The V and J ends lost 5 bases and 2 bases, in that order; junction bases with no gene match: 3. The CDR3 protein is CASSAAGGQETQYF. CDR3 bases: TGTGCCAGCAGCGCAGCGGGGGGTCAAGAGACCCAGTACTTC.

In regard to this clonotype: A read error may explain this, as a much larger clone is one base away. Written as DNA, the CDR3 is TGTGCCAACAGTTTTTTCGGCGGGGGGTTAACAGATACGCAGTATTTT. Translation: CANSFFGGGLTDTQYF. The rearrangement links TRBV12-3 or TRBV12-4 to TRBJ2-3; 8 bases agree with TRBD2. CDR3 length: 16 amino acids.

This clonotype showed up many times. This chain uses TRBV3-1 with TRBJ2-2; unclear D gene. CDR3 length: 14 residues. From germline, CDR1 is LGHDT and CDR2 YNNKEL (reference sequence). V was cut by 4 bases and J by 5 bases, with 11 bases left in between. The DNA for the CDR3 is TGTGCCAGCAGCCCGCTTTTTGAGACCGGGGAGCTGTTTTTT. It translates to CASSPLFETGELFF.